Reported below is one TCR beta chain. This clonotype has a handful of counts. Which antigen it targets is not known. There are no base qualities to consult, and no much larger clone falls within one base. These data belong to a study of blood T cells in healthy people across ages (dated by TCRdb to the mid-2010s). For the wider study: In model experiments, template switching captured roughly one uniquely barcoded TCR beta cDNA molecule for every two T cells. To track age-related changes in TCR beta repertoire diversity, the study relied on deep sequencing normalized with unique cDNA molecular identifiers. Using the same blood draw, the study looked at two additional independent replicas of 1 million unique cDNA reads for two donors, one aged 18 to 29 and the other aged 80 or older. The donors were divided into four age groups: young (average around 16 years), middle-aged (roughly 40), aged (roughly 66) and long-lived (82). Here is what the overall study found, with its caveats: Total diversity estimates from one million sequenced T cells were considered lower bounds and underestimates. There was a strong correlation between observed TCR beta diversity and the percentage of naive T cells measured by flow cytometry. Observed TCR beta diversity per million T cells fell roughly linearly with age, and a significant reduction was already apparent by age around 40. Compared with the aged group, the long-lived group had more naive CD4+ T cells, fewer expanded clones and increased TCR diversity, suggesting age selection. Bulk unsorted PBMC profiling prevented conclusive comparison of naive and antigen-experienced compartments. The CMV infection status of donors was not known, potentially confounding age-related changes in expanded clonotypes.

The protocol used for the library was 5' RACE. Instrument on record: Illumina HiSeq 2500. The second PCR ran for roughly 7 to 11 cycles and used a J-beta primer mix along with a sample-barcoded 5' primer. A unique molecular identifier was introduced onto each TCR beta cDNA molecule by a template-switch 5' adaptor carrying 12 random nucleotides. Each sample yielded at least 3 million CDR3-containing paired-end reads. The Mint cDNA synthesis kit, primed by a TRBC-specific oligonucleotide, was used to synthesize first-strand cDNA from all RNA. Following uracil-DNA glycosylase treatment, a first 18-cycle PCR with universal primers M1SS and BC2_uni_R was performed on all cDNA. Processing in the source paper ran as follows. Each sample was normalized by randomly selecting 1 million high-quality reads, each carrying a distinct molecular identifier. Reads sharing molecular identifiers were discarded rather than binned into consensus sequences. CDR3 identification, clonotype clustering and error correction used MiTCR with a Q25 quality threshold and the strictest error-elimination algorithm. Lower-bound total TCR beta diversity was estimated with a nonparametric unseen species model using Euler transformation. TCRdb redid the processing of the public reads, applying fastp at Q25 and MiXCR, and retained in-frame beta chains. Identical CDR3 protein sequences are pooled into one entry, listed with their most common genes and DNA. What appears here as the V and J calls and clone size reflects TCRdb's work, not the paper's. The sample records almost 550,000 distinct CDR3 sequences, about 25% of which are singletons. The ten largest make up around 10% of the sample.

The roughly 42 donors, aged about 6 to 95 years, were systemically healthy Caucasian individuals from Russia. Around 9.9 milliliters of peripheral blood were collected from each donor into EDTA-treated Vacutainer tubes. Ficoll-Paque density-gradient centrifugation was used to isolate PBMCs, with at least 6 million obtained per sample. Trizol reagent was used to extract total RNA from the PBMCs, yielding at least 6 micrograms per sample. For every donor, flow cytometry on a PBMC aliquot measured the percentage of naive CD45RAhigh/CD27high T cells. These data were likewise used in another study, on T cells of mothers and their children. From the second report: The donors were nine systemically healthy Caucasian individuals, made up of three mothers and their six children. cDNA synthesis consumed the entire amount of extracted RNA, loaded at approximately 1.5 ug RNA in each 15 ul reaction. In the second PCR, the M1S primer added sample barcodes and 2-4 random nucleotides. Over 10 million TCR beta CDR3 reads came from each mother, compared with 2.5 million to 3.5 million reads from each child. Thymic selection shapes the output of TCR recombination in a similar way in related and unrelated pairs, and inherited differences have a minor effect. Normalized repertoire overlap in related mother-child pairs was always slightly higher than in unrelated mother-child pairs, but the difference was never significant. With a sensitivity of approximately 100 clones per million clonotypes, no persistent microchimeric T cell clones were detected. Deep NGS was used in the study to compare the TCR beta repertoires of mothers and children and to look for features that separate related mother-child pairs from unrelated individuals. Mothers averaged approximately 40 +/- 4 years of age and children averaged about 10 +/- 4 years. After adapters were ligated using NEBNext reagents, the libraries underwent 100+100 nt paired-end sequencing on an Illumina HiSeq 2000. To prevent cross-contamination, the mother and child libraries were prepared one month apart and sequenced in separate runs. For each donor, somewhere between about 450,000 and 2,200,000 distinct TCR beta clonotypes were identified. Naive TCR beta clonotypes were estimated from low-frequency clonotypes matched to each donor's FACS-determined naive share, without sorting.

The clonotype comes from a boy aged 10-17 years in good health. Input material: blood.

The nucleotide sequence is TGTGCCAGCAGTGGGGGGGGAAGTAGATCACCCCTCCACTTT. Its translation is CASSGGGSRSPLHF. The rearranged chain carries TRBV6-1 and TRBJ1-6, with TRBD1 perhaps the D gene, on 5 matching bases. CDR1 MNHNS and CDR2 SASEGT are derived from the germline V gene. Its CDR3 holds 14 amino acids, cysteine through phenylalanine. Solely the CDR3 DNA is kept, with 42 bases framed from the first base. Trimming at the junction amounts to 4 bases on V and 10 bases on J, and the germline ends lie 14 bases apart.